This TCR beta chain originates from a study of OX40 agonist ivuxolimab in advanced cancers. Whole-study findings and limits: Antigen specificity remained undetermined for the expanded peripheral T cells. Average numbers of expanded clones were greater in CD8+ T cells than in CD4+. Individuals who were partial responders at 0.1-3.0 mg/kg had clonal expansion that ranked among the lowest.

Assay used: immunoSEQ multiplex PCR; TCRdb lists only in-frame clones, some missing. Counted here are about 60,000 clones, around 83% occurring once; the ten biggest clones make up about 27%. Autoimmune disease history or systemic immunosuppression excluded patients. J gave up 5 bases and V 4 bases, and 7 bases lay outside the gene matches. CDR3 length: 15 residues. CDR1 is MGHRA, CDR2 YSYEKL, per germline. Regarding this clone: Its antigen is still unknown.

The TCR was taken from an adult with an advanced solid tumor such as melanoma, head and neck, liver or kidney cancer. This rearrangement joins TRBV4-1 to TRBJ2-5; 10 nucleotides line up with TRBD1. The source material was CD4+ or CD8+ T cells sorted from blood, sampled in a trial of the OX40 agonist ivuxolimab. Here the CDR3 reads CASSLRDRGGETQYF. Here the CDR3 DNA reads TGCGCCAGCAGCCTGCGGGACAGGGGTGGCGAGACCCAGTACTTC.